Shown below are 6 T cell receptor beta chains from a single sample sequenced in a study of breast tumors, draining lymph nodes, adjacent tissues. Samples came from axillary lymph nodes draining the breast cancer. One entry per CDR3 protein results from TCRdb running MiXCR on the multiplex PCR reads. The data hold fewer than 300,000 distinct CDR3 sequences, with approximately 29% observed a single time. The sequenced sample consisted of axillary lymph node tissue. The receptors shown here come from a female donor with breast cancer. Some clones in this sample may be carry-over from other donors' samples.

This clonotype appeared many times. This chain uses TRBV20-1 with TRBJ1-4; TRBD1 is a possible D gene (5 bases). This CDR3 comprises 14 residues. CDR1 and CDR2 (germline): DFQATT, SNEGSKA (reference sequence). Trimming took 3 bases from V and 3 from J, leaving 11 bases between them. In nucleotides, the CDR3 is TGCAGTGCTAGTGGGGCCTCAGCTAATGAAAAACTGTTTTTT. Translated: CSASGASANEKLFF.

Notes on this clonotype: The conserved closing phenylalanine or tryptophan is absent in this CDR3, likely reflecting a read error. No DNA is shown, since the ends of the CDR3 on it are uncertain; the CDR3 is the one TCRdb lists. The V gene is TRBV24-1, the J gene TRBJ2-6; whether TRBD2, the table's D call, matches the DNA was not checked. The CDR3 numbers 11 amino acids, ends counted. From germline, CDR1 is KGHDR and CDR2 SFDVKD. The CDR3 loop is CATSDSGPGTS.

With regard to this clonotype: One end of the junction varies from germline; a read error may be responsible. V and J are TRBV20-1 and TRBJ1-1; D might be TRBD1 (6 bases). CDR1 is DFQATT and CDR2 is SNEGSKA in the germline V gene (reference sequence). The CDR3 is made up of 15 amino acids. CDR3 sequence (DNA): TGCAGTGCTAAAAGGGACACACGGCGGTGGACTGAAGCTCTCTTT. Its protein is CSAKRDTRRWTEALF.

At least ten counts were recorded for this clonotype. The rearrangement joins TRBV3-1 to TRBJ2-3; the D gene is possibly TRBD2 (5 bases). Looked up from germline, CDR1 is LGHDT and CDR2 is YNNKEL (reference sequence). Trimming cost V 7 bases and J 1 base, with 12 bases left between them. This CDR3 contains 14 residues. The CDR3 bases are TGTGCCAGCACCCCGGCGAGGGGCACAGATACGCAGTATTTT. Translated, it gives CASTPARGTDTQYF.

This clonotype has a count of ten or more. This sequence joins TRBV6-5 and TRBJ2-1; D is unclear. Germline CDR1 is MNHEY and CDR2 is SVGAGI. Trimming took off 1 base at V and 5 bases at J, with 6 bases between the two ends. CDR3 length: 13 residues. CDR3 coding DNA: TGTGCCAGCAGTTACTTGAACGACAATGAGCAGTTCTTC. Translated, it gives CASSYLNDNEQFF.

This clonotype was seen at least ten times. The chain couples TRBV12-5 to TRBJ1-5, with D unresolved. Germline V CDR1 and CDR2: LGHNT, FRNRAP. This CDR3 contains 13 residues. V shed 1 base and J shed 7 bases, with 8 bases lying between them. The CDR3 nucleotides read TGTGCTAGTGGTTTGGGGCGTGGACAGCCCCAGCATTTT. It is translated as CASGLGRGQPQHF.